This TCR beta chain was found in a study of tumor and adjacent non-tumor tissue in lung cancer. Study overall: The cohort had 12 adenocarcinoma, a couple of squamous cell and 1 small cell patients.

No cell sorting was done before RNA was extracted from the tissue. With respect to this clonotype: This CDR3 is missing its conserved last phenylalanine or tryptophan, likely due to a read error.

CDR1 ENHRY and CDR2 SYGVKD come from the germline V gene. Trimming pared 5 bases from V and 5 bases from J, leaving 21 bases between. This CDR3 contains 16 residues. A modified ARM-PCR protocol with three rounds of nested PCR amplified TCRbeta. TCRdb redid the calling of the multiplex PCR reads with MiXCR, one entry per CDR3 protein. The sample lists 71,000 or so distinct CDR3 sequences; 80% were seen once. This receptor was taken from a woman aged 45-60 years with non-small cell lung cancer. V usage is TRBV10-3 and J usage is TRBJ2-5, with D possibly TRBD1 on 6 matching bases. Sample: lung tumor tissue. CDR3 residues: CAISPRGTGRGETQYL. The CDR3 coding sequence is TGTGCCATCAGTCCTAGGGGGACCGGCAGGGGTGAGACCCAGTACCTC.